This paragraph reports one TCR beta chain. Its antigen is unidentified. Sequenced by immunoSEQ multiplex PCR; TCRdb stores in-frame clones only, minus some. The table shows about 29,000 clones, with more than 65% occurring only once. The entry originates in a study of PD-1 blockade in classical Hodgkin lymphoma. Study-wide results and caveats: Factors driving the repertoire differences, possibly disease activity or prior therapy, remain undefined. When nivolumab was started under 1 year after ASCT, patients were excluded. Those achieving complete response showed baseline diversity like newly diagnosed patients. Newly diagnosed patients reportedly trailed healthy donors in baseline TCR diversity.

The CDR3 length is 14 residues. Germline V gives CDR1 SGHVS, CDR2 FNYEAQ. V was cut by 5 bases and J by 2 bases, with 9 bases left in between. The patients all showed relapse after autologous stem cell transplantation, while their brentuximab vedotin exposure varied. The sequence derives from a human donor with classical Hodgkin lymphoma. The sequencing here drew on peripheral blood mononuclear cells (PBMCs), taken before the second cycle of nivolumab. V and J are TRBV7-6 and TRBJ2-2; D not certain. The CDR3 loop is CASSIPTNTGELFF. The CDR3 nucleotides read TGTGCCAGCAGCATTCCTACTAACACCGGGGAGCTGTTTTTT.